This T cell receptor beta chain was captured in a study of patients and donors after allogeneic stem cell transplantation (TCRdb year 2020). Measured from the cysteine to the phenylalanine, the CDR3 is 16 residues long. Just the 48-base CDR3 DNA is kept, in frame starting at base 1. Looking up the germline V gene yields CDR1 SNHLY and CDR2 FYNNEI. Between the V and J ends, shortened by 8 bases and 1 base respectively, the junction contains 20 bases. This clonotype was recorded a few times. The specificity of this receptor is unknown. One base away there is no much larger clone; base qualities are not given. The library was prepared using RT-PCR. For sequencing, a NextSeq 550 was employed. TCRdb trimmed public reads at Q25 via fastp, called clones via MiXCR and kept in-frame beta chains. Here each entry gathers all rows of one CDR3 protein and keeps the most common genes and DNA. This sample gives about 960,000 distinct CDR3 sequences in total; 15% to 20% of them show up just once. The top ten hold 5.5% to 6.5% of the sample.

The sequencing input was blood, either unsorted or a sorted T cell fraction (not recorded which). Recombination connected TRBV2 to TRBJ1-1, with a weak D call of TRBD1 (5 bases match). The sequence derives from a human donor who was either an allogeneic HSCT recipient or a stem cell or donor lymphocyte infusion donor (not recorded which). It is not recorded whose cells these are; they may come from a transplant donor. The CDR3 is CASGGEGRTRNTEAFF. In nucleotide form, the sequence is TGTGCCAGCGGCGGCGAGGGGCGCACCCGGAACACTGAAGCTTTCTTT.